The 8 T cell receptor beta chains below all came from one sample that was sequenced in a study of Tregs in tolerant kidney transplant recipients. After 6 to 7 days with irradiated graft donor PBMCs, CFSE-labeled recipient PBMCs were FACS-sorted. TCRdb keeps only in-frame clones here, not all; method: immunoSEQ multiplex PCR. This table holds around 3,000 clones. These TCRs are of unknown antigen specificity. The sample was CD8+ T cells from blood cultured with allogeneic cells, taken before the transplant. The receptor set was obtained from a human patient who received a combined kidney and bone marrow transplant.

Concerning this clone: The CDR3 goes on 3 residues after the read ends, and that part is filled in from the germline J gene. The V and J genes are TRBV29-1 and TRBJ1-2; TRBD1 matches 7 bases. Germline V gene sequence: CDR1 SQVTM, CDR2 ANQGSEA. V was clipped by 0 bases and J by 4 bases; unmatched bases: 5. This CDR3 region has 14 residues. The CDR3 region is CSVEEGGRGYGYTF. CDR3 DNA (partial): TGCAGCGTTGAAGAAGGGGGCAGGGGCTATGGC.

About this clone itself: The CDR3 is cut off 3 residues early in the read; its end comes from the germline J gene. The chain employs TRBV4-2 and TRBJ2-2; possible D gene TRBD2, 6 bases. The germline V and J ends were trimmed by 3 bases and 3 bases, with 11 bases remaining between them. This CDR3 has 15 residues. Germline values: CDR1 LGHNA, CDR2 YNFKEQ. The chain's CDR3 is CASSQGLPHTGELFF. Incomplete CDR3 DNA: TGTGCCAGCAGCCAGGGACTCCCACACACCGGGGAG.

With regard to this clone: The CDR3 end is not reached by the read, which stops 3 residues before it; the germline J gene fills it in. The chain joins TRBV6-1 to TRBJ2-1; 12 nucleotides align to TRBD2. This CDR3 spans 16 amino acids. Germline V gene sequence: CDR1 MNHNS, CDR2 SASEGT. V shed 0 bases, J shed 9 bases, and the junction held 6 bases outside the gene matches. CDR3: CASSEASSGRGGEQFF. The covered CDR3 bases are TGTGCCAGCAGTGAAGCGTCTAGCGGGAGGGGAGGTGAG.

This clone is labeled medium-sized based on frequency. The read ends 3 residues shy of where the CDR3 ends; the end is completed using the germline J gene. This chain joins TRBV11-2 and TRBJ1-1, with a tentative D call TRBD1 (5 bases). Germline-derived CDR1 and CDR2 are SGHAT and FQNNGV. This CDR3 spans 13 amino acids. The V gene lost 3 bases and the J gene lost 6 bases, with 11 bases spanning the gap. The CDR3 reads CASSLGGRAEAFF. The CDR3 bases that were read are TGTGCCAGCAGCTTGGGGGGGAGGGCTGAA.

Its frequency marks this clone as medium-sized (0.01 to 0.1%). With the read ending 3 residues before the CDR3 end, the germline J gene is used to fill in that end. This chain joins TRBV20-1 and TRBJ2-2; 9 positions match TRBD1. This CDR3 has 16 residues. Germline trimming cut 6 bases from V and 3 bases from J; bases unmatched to any gene: 11. Germline CDR1 DFQATT, CDR2 SNEGSKA (reference sequence). Partial CDR3 DNA: TGCAGTGCCAGGGGATCTACAGGGGGCTACACCGGGGAG. As protein: CSARGSTGGYTGE. The full CDR3 protein reads CSARGSTGGYTGELFF.

In the case of this clone: The read ends 3 residues early relative to the CDR3; the germline J gene fills the gap. V is TRBV7-8 and J is TRBJ1-2; 9 bases fit TRBD1. Germline lookup yields CDR1 SGHVS and CDR2 FQNEAQ. There are 15 residues in the CDR3. J was trimmed by 4 bases and V by 5 bases; bases with no gene match: 8. The sequenced CDR3 bases are TGTGCCAGCAGCCCTCCGGACAGGGGTGGCTATGGC. Translation: CASSPPDRGGYG. The CDR3 reads in full as CASSPPDRGGYGYTF.

The CDR3 bases that were read are TGTGCCAGCAGTTTAATGACAGGGGTTAATGAG. As protein: CASSLMTGVNE. Given in full, the CDR3 is CASSLMTGVNEQFF. The genes are TRBV28 and TRBJ2-1, with TRBD1 matching 8 bases. Read data end 3 residues before the CDR3 end; the end is taken from the germline J gene. V lost 2 bases, J lost 7 bases, and 4 bases stayed unmatched. The germline V gene has CDR1 MDHEN and CDR2 SYDVKM. This CDR3 comprises 14 residues.

As for this clone: The read is 3 residues too short to cover the CDR3 end, so that end is filled in from the germline J gene. The chain combines TRBV9 with TRBJ2-5, with D tentatively TRBD1 (6 bases). The CDR3 runs to 14 residues. The germline V gene has CDR1 SGDLS and CDR2 YYNGEE. The V gene lost 3 bases and the J gene lost 2 bases, with 11 bases spanning the gap. The CDR3 bases that were read are TGTGCCAGCAGCGCCTGGGACACGCAAGAGACC. The encoded protein is CASSAWDTQET. The whole CDR3 protein reads CASSAWDTQETQYF.